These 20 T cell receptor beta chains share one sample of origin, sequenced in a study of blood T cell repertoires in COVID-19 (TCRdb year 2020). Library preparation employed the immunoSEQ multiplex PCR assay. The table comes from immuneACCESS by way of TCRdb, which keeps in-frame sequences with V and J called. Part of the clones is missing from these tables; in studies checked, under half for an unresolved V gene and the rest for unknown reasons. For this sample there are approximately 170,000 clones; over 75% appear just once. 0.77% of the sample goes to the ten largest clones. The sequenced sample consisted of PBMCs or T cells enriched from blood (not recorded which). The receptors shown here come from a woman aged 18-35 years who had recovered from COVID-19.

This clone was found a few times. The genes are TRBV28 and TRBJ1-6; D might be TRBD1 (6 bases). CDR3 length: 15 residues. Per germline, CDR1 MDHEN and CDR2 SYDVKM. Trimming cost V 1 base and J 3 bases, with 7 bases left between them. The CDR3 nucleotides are TGTGCCAGCAGTTTATCAGGGGACTATAATTCACCCCTCCACTTT. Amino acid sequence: CASSLSGDYNSPLHF.

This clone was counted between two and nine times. CDR3 sequence (DNA): TGTGCCAGCAGCTTCAGACGAGGGCGGGGTTTTACAGATACGCAGTATTTT. The encoded protein is CASSFRRGRGFTDTQYF. V and J are TRBV7-2 and TRBJ2-3; tentatively, D is TRBD2 (6 bases). The CDR3 is 17 amino acids. CDR1 and CDR2 from the germline V gene are SGHTA and FQGNSA. V was clipped by 3 bases and J by 3 bases, with 19 bases between them.

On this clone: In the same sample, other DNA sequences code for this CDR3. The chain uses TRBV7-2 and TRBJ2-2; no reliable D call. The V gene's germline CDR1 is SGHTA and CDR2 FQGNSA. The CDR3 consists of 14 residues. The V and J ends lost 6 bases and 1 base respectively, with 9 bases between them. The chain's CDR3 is CASSPSGNTGELFF. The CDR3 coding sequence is TGTGCCAGCAGTCCCTCGGGGAACACCGGGGAGCTGTTTTTT.

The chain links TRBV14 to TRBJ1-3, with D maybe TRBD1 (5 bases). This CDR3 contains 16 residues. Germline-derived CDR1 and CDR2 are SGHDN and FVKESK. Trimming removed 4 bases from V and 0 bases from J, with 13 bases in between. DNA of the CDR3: TGTGCCAGCAGCCCTGACAGCCCGAGCTCTGGAAACACCATATATTTT. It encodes CASSPDSPSSGNTIYF.

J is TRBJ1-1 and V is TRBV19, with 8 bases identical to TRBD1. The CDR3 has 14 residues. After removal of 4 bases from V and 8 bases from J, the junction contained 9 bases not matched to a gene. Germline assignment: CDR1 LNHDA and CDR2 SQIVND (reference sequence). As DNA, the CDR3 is TGTGCCAGTAGTAGGCGGACAGGGACGGGGGAAGCTTTCTTT. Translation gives CASSRRTGTGEAFF. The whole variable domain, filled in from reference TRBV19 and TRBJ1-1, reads DGGITQSPKYLFRKEGQNVTLSCEQNLNHDAMYWYRQDPGQGLRLIYYSQIVNDFQKGDIAEGYSVSREKKESFPLTVTSAQKNPTAFYLCASSRRTGTGEAFFGQGTRLTVV.

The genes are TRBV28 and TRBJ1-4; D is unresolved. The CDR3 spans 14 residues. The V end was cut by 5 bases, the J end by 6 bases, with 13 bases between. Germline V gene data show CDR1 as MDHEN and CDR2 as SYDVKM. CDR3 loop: CASSPHGRDEKLFF. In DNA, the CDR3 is TGTGCCAGCAGTCCCCATGGGAGGGATGAAAAACTGTTTTTT.

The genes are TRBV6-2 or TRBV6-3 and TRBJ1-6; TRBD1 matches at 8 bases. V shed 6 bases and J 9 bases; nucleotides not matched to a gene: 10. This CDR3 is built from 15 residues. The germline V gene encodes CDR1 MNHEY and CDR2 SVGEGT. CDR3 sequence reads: CASSSAGQEVSPLHF. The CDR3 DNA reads TGTGCCAGCAGCTCGGCGGGACAGGAGGTTTCACCCCTCCACTTT.

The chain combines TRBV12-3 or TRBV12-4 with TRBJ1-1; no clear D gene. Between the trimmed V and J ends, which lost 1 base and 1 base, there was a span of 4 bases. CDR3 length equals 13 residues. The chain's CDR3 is CASSLGRNTEAFF. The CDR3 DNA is TGTGCCAGCAGTTTAGGTAGGAACACTGAAGCTTTCTTT.

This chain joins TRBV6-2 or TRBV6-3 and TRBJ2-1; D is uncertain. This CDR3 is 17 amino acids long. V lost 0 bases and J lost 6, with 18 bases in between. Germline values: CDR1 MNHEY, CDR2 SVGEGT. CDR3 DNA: TGTGCCAGCAGTTACTCAAATCGGGTAATAGTTCTCAATGAGCAGTTCTTC. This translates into CASSYSNRVIVLNEQFF.

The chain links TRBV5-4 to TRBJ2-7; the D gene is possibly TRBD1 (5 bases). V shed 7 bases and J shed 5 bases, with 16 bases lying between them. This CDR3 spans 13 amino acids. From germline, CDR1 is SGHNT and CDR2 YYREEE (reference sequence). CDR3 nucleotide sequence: TGTGCCAGCCACAGTAGGGGTACCGACGAGCAGTACTTC. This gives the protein CASHSRGTDEQYF.

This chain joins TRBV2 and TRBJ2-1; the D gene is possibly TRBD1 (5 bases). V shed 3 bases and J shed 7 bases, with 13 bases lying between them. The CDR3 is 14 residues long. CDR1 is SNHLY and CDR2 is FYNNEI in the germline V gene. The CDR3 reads CASSDGQGRNEQFF. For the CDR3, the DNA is TGTGCCAGCAGTGACGGGCAGGGCCGAAATGAGCAGTTCTTC.

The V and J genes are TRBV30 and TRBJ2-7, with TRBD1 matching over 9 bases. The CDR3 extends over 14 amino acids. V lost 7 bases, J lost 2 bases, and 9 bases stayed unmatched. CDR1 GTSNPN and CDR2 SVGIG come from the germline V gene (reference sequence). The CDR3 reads CAYKNGTGTYEQYF. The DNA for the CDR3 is TGTGCCTACAAAAACGGGACAGGGACCTACGAGCAGTACTTC.

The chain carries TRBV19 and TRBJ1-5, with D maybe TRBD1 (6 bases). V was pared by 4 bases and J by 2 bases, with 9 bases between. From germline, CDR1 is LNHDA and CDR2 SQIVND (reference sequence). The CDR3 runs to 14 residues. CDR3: CASSTQGRNQPQHF. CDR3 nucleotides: TGTGCCAGTAGTACACAGGGCCGCAATCAGCCCCAGCATTTT. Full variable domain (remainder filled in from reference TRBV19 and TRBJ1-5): DGGITQSPKYLFRKEGQNVTLSCEQNLNHDAMYWYRQDPGQGLRLIYYSQIVNDFQKGDIAEGYSVSREKKESFPLTVTSAQKNPTAFYLCASSTQGRNQPQHFGDGTRLSIL.

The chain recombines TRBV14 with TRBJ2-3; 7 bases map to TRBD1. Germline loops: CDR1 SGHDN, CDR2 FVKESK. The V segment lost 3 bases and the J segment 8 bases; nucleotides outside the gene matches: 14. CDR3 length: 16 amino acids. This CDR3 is CASSHTITGDVGTQYF. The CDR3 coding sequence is TGTGCCAGCAGCCATACGATCACAGGGGACGTCGGTACGCAGTATTTT.

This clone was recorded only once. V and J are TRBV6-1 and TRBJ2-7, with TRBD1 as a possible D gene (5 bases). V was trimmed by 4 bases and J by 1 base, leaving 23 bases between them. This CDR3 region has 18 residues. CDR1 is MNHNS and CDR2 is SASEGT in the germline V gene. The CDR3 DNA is TGTGCCAGCAGTGCTCAACTTAGTCGGACATTTAATTCCTACGAGCAGTACTTC. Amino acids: CASSAQLSRTFNSYEQYF.

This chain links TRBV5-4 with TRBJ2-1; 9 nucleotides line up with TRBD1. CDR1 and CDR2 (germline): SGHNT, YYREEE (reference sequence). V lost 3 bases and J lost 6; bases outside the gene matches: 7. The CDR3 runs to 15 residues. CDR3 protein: CASSSGTGRFNEQFF. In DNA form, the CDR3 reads TGTGCCAGCAGCTCCGGGACAGGGAGGTTCAATGAGCAGTTCTTC.

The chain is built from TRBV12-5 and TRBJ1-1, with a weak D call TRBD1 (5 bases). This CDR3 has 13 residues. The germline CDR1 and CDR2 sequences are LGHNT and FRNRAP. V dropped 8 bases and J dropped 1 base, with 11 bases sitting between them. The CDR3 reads CASLDSRNTEAFF. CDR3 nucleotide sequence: TGTGCTAGTCTAGACAGCAGGAACACTGAAGCTTTCTTT. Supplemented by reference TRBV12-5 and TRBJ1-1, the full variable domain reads DARVTQTPRHKVTEMGQEVTMRCQPILGHNTVFWYRQTMMQGLELLAYFRNRAPLDDSGMPKDRFSAEMPDATLATLKIQPSEPRDSAVYFCASLDSRNTEAFFGQGTRLTVV.

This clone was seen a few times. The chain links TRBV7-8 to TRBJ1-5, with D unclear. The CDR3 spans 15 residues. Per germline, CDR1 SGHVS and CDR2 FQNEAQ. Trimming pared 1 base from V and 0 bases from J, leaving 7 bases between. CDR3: CASSLGAFSNQPQHF. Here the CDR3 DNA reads TGTGCCAGCAGCTTAGGAGCGTTTAGCAATCAGCCCCAGCATTTT.

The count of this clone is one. The CDR3 DNA reads as TGCGCCAGCAGCTTGCGGCTAGCGGGAGGGCCCGAACAGTTCTTC. Translating it yields CASSLRLAGGPEQFF. The rearrangement joins TRBV5-1 to TRBJ2-1, with 12 bases aligning to TRBD2. Per germline, CDR1 SGHRS and CDR2 YFSETQ. The CDR3 extends over 15 amino acids. The V and J ends lost 1 base and 13 bases, in that order; junction bases with no gene match: 9.

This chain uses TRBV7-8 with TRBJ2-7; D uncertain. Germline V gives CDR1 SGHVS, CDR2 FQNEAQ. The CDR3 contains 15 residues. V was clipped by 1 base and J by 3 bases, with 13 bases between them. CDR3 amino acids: CASSLGDTARYEQYF. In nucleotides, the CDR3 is TGTGCCAGCAGCTTAGGAGATACCGCCCGCTACGAGCAGTACTTC.